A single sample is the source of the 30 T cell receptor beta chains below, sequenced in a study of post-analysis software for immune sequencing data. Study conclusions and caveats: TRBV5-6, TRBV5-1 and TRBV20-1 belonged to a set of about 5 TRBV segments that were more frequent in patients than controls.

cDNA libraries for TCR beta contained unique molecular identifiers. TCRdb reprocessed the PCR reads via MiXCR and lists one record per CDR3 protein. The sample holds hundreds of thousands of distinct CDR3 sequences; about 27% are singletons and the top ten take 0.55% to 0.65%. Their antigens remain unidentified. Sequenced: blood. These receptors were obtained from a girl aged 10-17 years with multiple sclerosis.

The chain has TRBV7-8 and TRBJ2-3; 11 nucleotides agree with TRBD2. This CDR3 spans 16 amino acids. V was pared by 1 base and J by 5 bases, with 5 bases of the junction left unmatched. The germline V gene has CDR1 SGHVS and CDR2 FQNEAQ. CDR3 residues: CASSLELAGAEDTQYF. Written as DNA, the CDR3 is TGTGCCAGCAGCTTAGAACTAGCGGGAGCGGAAGATACGCAGTATTTT.

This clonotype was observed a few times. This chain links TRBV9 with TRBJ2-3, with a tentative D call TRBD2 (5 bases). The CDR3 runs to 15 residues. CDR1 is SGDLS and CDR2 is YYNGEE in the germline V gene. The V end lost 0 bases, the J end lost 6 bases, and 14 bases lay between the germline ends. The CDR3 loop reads CASSVVQRIGDTQYF. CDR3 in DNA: TGTGCCAGCAGCGTAGTTCAGCGGATAGGGGATACGCAGTATTTT.

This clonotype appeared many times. In nucleotides, the CDR3 is TGTGCCAGCCGGACTAATTACGAGCAGTACTTC. It encodes CASRTNYEQYF. The gene calls are TRBV28 and TRBJ2-7, with a tentative D call TRBD2 (6 bases). Between the trimmed V and J ends, which lost 8 bases and 4 bases, there was a span of 9 bases. Germline V gene data show CDR1 as MDHEN and CDR2 as SYDVKM. The CDR3 contains 11 residues.

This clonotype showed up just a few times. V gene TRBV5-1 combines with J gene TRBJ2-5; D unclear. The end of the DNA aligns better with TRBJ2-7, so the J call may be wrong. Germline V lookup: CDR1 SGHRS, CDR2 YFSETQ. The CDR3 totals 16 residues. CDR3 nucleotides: TGCGCCAGCAGCTTGGCCCCCGCCGGGCTCCAGGACGAGCAGTACTTC. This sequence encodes CASSLAPAGLQDEQYF.

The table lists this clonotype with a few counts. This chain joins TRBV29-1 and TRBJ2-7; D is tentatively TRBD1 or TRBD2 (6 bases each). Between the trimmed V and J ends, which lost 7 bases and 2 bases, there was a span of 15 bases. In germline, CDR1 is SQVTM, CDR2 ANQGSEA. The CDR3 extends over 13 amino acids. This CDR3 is CSGGTTLPYEQYF. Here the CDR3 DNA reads TGCAGCGGCGGGACAACCCTCCCCTACGAGCAGTACTTC.

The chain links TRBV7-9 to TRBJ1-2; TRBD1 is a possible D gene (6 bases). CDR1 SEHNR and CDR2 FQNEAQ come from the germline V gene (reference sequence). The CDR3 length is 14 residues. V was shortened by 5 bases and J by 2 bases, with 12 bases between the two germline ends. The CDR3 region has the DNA TGTGCCAGCAGCAACGACAGGACCAACTATGGCTACACCTTC. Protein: CASSNDRTNYGYTF.

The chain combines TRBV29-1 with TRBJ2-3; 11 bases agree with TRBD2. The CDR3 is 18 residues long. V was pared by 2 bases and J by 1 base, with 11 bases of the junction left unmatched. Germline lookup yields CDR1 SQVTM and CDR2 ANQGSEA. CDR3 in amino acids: CSVETTSGALWGTDTQYF. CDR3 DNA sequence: TGCAGCGTTGAAACGACTAGCGGGGCCCTCTGGGGCACAGATACGCAGTATTTT.

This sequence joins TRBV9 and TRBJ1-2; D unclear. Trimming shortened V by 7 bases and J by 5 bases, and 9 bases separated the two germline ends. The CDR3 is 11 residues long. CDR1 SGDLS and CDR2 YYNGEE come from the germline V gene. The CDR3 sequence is CASRTAYGYTF. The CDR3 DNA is TGTGCCAGCCGAACAGCTTATGGCTACACCTTC. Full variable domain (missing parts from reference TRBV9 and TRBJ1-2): DSGVTQTPKHLITATGQRVTLRCSPRSGDLSVYWYQQSLDQGLQFLIQYYNGEERAKGNILERFSAQQFPDLHSELNLSSLELGDSALYFCASRTAYGYTFGSGTRLTVV.

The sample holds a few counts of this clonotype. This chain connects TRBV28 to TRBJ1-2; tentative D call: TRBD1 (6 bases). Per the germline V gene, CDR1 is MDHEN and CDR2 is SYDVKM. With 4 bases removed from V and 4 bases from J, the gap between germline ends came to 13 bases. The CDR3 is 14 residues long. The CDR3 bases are TGTGCCAGCAGTTACGGACAGAACATCTATGGCTACACCTTC. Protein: CASSYGQNIYGYTF.

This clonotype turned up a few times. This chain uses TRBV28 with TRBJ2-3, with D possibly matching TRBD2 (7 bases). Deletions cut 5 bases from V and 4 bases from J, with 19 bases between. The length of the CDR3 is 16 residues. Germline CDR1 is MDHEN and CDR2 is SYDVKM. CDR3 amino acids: CASSPPPSGTSDTQYF. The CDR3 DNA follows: TGTGCCAGCAGTCCACCCCCCAGCGGGACATCAGATACGCAGTATTTT. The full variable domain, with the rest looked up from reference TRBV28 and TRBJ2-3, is DVKVTQSSRYLVKRTGEKVFLECVQDMDHENMFWYRQDPGLGLRLIYFSYDVKMKEKGDIPEGYSVSREKKERFSLILESASTNQTSMYLCASSPPPSGTSDTQYFGPGTRLTVL.

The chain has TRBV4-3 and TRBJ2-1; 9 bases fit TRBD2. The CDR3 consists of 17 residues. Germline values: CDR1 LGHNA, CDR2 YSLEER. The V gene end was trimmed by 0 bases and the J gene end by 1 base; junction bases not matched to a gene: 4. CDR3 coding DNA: TGCGCCAGCAGCCAAGATGTAGCGGGGGTGTCCTACAATGAGCAGTTCTTC. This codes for CASSQDVAGVSYNEQFF.

CDR3 DNA: TGCGCCAGCAGCCAAGGTCCACGCAGAGTAGGCTACAATGAGCAGTTCTTC. Amino acids: CASSQGPRRVGYNEQFF. V gene TRBV4-3 combines with J gene TRBJ2-1; D is uncertain. Trimming took 1 base from V and 3 from J, leaving 16 bases between them. The CDR3 consists of 17 residues. CDR1 is LGHNA, CDR2 YSLEER, per germline.

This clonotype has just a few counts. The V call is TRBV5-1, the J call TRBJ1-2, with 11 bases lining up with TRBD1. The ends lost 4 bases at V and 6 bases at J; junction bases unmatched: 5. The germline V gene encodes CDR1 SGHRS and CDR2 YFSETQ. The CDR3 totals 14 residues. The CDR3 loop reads CASSRDRGYDGYTF. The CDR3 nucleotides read TGCGCCAGCAGCAGGGACAGGGGGTATGATGGCTACACCTTC. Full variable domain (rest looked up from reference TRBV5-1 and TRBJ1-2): KAGVTQTPRYLIKTRGQQVTLSCSPISGHRSVSWYQQTPGQGLQFLFEYFSETQRNKGNFPGRFSGRQFSNSRSEMNVSTLELGDSALYLCASSRDRGYDGYTFGSGTRLTVV.

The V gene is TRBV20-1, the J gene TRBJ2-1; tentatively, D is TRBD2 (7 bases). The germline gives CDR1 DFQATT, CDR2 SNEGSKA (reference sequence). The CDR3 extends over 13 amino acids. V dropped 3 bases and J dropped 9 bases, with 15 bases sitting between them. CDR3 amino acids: CSASWWGGGEQFF. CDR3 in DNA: TGCAGTGCTAGCTGGTGGGGAGGGGGTGAGCAGTTCTTC.

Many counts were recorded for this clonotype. The CDR3 here is CSHRAGGISTGELFF. The CDR3 DNA reads as TGCAGCCATAGGGCAGGGGGGATTAGCACCGGGGAGCTGTTTTTT. The chain is built from TRBV29-1 and TRBJ2-2; D perhaps matches TRBD1 (7 bases). Germline CDR1 and CDR2: SQVTM and ANQGSEA. This CDR3 is 15 amino acids long. Trimming stripped 8 bases from V and 4 bases from J, with 20 bases between.

The DNA for the CDR3 is TGCAGCGTCCCCAAGGGGGGGGGTTCGAACTATGGCTACACCTTC. Protein: CSVPKGGGSNYGYTF. The chain combines TRBV29-1 with TRBJ1-2, with a weak D call TRBD1 (6 bases). This CDR3 spans 15 amino acids. Germline CDR1 SQVTM, CDR2 ANQGSEA. The germline V and J ends were trimmed by 6 bases and 2 bases, with 19 bases remaining between them.

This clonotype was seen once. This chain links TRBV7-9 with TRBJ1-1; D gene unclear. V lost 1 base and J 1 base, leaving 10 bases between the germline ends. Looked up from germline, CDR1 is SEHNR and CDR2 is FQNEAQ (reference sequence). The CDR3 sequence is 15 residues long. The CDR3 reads CASSLGADSNTEAFF. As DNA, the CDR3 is TGTGCCAGCAGCTTAGGGGCAGATTCGAACACTGAAGCTTTCTTT.

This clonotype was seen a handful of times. The CDR3 loop is CASSADLPRGTGNTIYF. In DNA, the CDR3 is TGTGCCAGCAGCGCCGACCTCCCCCGGGGGACTGGAAACACCATATATTTT. The chain has TRBV9 and TRBJ1-3; possible D gene TRBD1, 5 bases. The CDR3 has 17 amino acids. Per germline, CDR1 SGDLS and CDR2 YYNGEE. Trimming took 3 bases from V and 2 from J, leaving 18 bases between them.

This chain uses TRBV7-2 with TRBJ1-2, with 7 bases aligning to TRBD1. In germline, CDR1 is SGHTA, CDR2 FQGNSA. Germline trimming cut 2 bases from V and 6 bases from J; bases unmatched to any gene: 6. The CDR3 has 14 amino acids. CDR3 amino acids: CASSLSQGMDGYTF. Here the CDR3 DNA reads TGTGCCAGCAGCTTATCACAGGGGATGGATGGCTACACCTTC.

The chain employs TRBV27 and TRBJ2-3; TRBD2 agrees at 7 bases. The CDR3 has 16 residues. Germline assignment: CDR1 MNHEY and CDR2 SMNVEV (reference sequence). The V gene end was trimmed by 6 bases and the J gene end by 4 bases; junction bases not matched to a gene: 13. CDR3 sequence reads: CASSNKRGRVADTQYF. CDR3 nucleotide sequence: TGTGCCAGCAGCAACAAACGAGGGAGGGTGGCAGATACGCAGTATTTT.

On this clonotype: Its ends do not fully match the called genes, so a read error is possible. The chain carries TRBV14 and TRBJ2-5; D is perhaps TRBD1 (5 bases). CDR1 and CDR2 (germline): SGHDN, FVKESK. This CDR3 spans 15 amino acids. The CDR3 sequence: CASSQGDRVKETQYF. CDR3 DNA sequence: TGTGCCAGCAGTCAAGGAGACAGAGTTAAAGAGACCCAGTACTTC.

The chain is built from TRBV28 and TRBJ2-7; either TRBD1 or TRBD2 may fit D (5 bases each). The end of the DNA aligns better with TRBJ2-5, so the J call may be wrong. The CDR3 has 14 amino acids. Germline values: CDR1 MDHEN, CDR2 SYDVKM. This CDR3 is CASSSPGTRETQYF. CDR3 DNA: TGTGCCAGCAGTTCTCCTGGGACCCGGGAGACCCAGTACTTC.

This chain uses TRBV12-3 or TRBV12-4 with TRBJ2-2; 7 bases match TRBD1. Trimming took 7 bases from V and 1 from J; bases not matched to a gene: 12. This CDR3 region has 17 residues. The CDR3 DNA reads TGTGCCAGCACCTTCAGATGGGGGACAGTGAACACCGGGGAGCTGTTTTTT. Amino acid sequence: CASTFRWGTVNTGELFF.

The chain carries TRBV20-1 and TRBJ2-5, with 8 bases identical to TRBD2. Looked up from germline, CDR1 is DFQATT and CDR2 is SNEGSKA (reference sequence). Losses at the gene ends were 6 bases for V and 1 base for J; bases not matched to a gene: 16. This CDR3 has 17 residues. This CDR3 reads CSARNTQTSVLQETQYF. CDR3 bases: TGCAGTGCCCGTAATACCCAGACTAGCGTCCTCCAAGAGACCCAGTACTTC.

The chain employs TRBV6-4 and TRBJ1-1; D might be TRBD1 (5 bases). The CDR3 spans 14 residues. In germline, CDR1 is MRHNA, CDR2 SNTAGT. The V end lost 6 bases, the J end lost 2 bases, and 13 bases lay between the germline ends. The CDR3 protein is CASREYGANTEAFF. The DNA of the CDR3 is TGTGCCAGCAGAGAATACGGGGCAAACACTGAAGCTTTCTTT.

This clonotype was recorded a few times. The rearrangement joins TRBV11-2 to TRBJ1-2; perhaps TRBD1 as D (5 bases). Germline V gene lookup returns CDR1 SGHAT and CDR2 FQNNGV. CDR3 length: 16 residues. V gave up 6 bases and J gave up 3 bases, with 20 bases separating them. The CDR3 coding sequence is TGTGCCAGCAGTCCAGCGGGGCCCGATTCTTACTATGGCTACACCTTC. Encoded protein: CASSPAGPDSYYGYTF.

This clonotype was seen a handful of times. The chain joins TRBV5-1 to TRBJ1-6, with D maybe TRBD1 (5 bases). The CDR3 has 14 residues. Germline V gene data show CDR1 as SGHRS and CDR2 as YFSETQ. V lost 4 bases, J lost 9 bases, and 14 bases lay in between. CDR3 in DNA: TGCGCCAGCAGCCGGGGGTCAGACGTTTCACCCCTCCACTTT. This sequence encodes CASSRGSDVSPLHF. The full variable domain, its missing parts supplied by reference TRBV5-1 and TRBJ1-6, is KAGVTQTPRYLIKTRGQQVTLSCSPISGHRSVSWYQQTPGQGLQFLFEYFSETQRNKGNFPGRFSGRQFSNSRSEMNVSTLELGDSALYLCASSRGSDVSPLHFGNGTRLTVT.

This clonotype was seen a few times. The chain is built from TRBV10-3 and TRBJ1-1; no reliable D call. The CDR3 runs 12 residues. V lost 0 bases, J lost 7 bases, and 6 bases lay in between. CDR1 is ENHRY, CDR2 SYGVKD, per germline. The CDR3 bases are TGTGCCATCAGTGAGTCTATGGTTGAAGCTTTCTTT. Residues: CAISESMVEAFF.

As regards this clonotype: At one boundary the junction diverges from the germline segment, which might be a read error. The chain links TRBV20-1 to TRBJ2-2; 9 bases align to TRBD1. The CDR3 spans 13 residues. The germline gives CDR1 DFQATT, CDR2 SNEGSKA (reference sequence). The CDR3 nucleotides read TGCAGTGCTTGGGACAGGGTTTCCGGGGAGCGGTTTTTT. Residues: CSAWDRVSGERFF.

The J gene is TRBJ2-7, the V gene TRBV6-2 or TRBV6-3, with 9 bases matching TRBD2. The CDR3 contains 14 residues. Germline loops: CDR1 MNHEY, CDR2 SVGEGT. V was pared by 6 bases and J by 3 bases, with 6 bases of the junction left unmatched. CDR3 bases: TGTGCCAGCAGGCGACTAGCGGATTTCTACGAGCAGTACTTC. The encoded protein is CASRRLADFYEQYF.